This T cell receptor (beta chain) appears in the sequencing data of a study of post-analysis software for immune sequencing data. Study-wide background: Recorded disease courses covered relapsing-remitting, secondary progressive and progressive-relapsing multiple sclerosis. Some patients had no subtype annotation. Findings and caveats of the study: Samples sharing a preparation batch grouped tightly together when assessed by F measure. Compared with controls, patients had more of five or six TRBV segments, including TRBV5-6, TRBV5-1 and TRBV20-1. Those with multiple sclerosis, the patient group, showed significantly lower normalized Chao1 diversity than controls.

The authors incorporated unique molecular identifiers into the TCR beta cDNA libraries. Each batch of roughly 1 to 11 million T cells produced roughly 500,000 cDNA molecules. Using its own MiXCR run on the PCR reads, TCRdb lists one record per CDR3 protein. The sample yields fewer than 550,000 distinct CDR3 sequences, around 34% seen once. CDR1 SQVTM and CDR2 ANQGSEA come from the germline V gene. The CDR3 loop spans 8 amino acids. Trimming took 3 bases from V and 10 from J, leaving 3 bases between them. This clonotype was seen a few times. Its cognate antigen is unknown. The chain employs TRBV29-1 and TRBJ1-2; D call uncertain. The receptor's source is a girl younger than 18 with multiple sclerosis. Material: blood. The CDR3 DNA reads TGCAGCGTTGATGACTACACCTTC. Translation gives CSVDDYTF.